This paragraph covers one T cell receptor beta chain sequence. Profiled with immunoSEQ multiplex PCR; TCRdb holds only in-frame clones, not every one. The table includes roughly 330,000 clones, approximately 89% detected once. This specimen comes from a study of blood T cell repertoires in COVID-19. The specimen sequenced was PBMCs or T cells enriched from blood (not recorded which). The TCR comes from a woman younger than 45 who had recovered from COVID-19.

DNA for the CDR3: TGTGCCAGCAGTGAACAGGGGCCAAACTATGGCTACACCTTC. This translates into CASSEQGPNYGYTF. The chain recombines TRBV6-1 with TRBJ1-2, with D perhaps TRBD1 (6 bases). V lost 2 bases and J 2 bases, leaving 9 bases between the germline ends. The CDR3 is made up of 14 amino acids. Germline V CDR1 and CDR2: MNHNS, SASEGT.